This section outlines one TCR beta chain sequence together with its context. Its antigen is currently unknown. In germline, CDR1 is SGDLS, CDR2 YYNGEE. V was shortened by 0 bases and J by 4 bases, with 13 bases between the two germline ends. This CDR3 spans 15 amino acids. Repertoires were generated with immunoSEQ multiplex PCR, while TCRdb's copy carries only in-frame clones and drops some. The sample yields about 2.2 million clones, just over 90% seen once. In the naive CD8 group, cells lacked CD45RO and were positively selected for CCR7, so terminally differentiated effector memory CD45RA+ cells were left out. This sample is drawn from a study of shared clonotypes between healthy human individuals. Background on the study: The study used three CD4 naive, three CD4 memory, two CD8 naive and one CD8 memory plate per donor.

Study results and limitations: Of the naive CD4 clonotypes, around 4.7% were shared across several donors. On the whole, naive subsets had larger estimated richness than memory subsets had. Clonotype sharing levels among donors were expected to vary with sequencing depth.

Specimen: naive CD8+ T cells from PBMCs. This TCR was recovered from a man aged 18 to 30 in good health. Some clones in this sample may be carry-over from other donors' samples. The gene calls are TRBV9 and TRBJ2-5; possibly TRBD2 for D (7 bases). Here the CDR3 reads CASSVAGGRGETQYF. CDR3 bases: TGTGCCAGCAGCGTAGCCGGGGGGCGAGGAGAGACCCAGTACTTC.